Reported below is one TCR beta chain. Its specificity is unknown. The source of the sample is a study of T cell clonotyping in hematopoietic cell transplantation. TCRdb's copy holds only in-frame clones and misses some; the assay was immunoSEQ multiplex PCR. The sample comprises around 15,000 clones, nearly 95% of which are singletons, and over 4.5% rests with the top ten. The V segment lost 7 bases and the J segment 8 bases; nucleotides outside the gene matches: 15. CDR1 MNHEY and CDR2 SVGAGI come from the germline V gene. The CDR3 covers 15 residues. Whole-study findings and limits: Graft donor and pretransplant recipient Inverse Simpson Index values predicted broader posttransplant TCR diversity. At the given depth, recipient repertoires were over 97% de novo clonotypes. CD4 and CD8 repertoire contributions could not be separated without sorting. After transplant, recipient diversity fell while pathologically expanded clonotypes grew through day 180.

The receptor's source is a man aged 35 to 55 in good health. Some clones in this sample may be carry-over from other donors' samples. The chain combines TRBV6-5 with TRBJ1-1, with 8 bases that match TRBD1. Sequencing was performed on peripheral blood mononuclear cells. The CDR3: CASTPPGQVDGEAFF. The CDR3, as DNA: TGTGCCAGCACTCCTCCGGGACAGGTCGATGGAGAAGCTTTCTTT.